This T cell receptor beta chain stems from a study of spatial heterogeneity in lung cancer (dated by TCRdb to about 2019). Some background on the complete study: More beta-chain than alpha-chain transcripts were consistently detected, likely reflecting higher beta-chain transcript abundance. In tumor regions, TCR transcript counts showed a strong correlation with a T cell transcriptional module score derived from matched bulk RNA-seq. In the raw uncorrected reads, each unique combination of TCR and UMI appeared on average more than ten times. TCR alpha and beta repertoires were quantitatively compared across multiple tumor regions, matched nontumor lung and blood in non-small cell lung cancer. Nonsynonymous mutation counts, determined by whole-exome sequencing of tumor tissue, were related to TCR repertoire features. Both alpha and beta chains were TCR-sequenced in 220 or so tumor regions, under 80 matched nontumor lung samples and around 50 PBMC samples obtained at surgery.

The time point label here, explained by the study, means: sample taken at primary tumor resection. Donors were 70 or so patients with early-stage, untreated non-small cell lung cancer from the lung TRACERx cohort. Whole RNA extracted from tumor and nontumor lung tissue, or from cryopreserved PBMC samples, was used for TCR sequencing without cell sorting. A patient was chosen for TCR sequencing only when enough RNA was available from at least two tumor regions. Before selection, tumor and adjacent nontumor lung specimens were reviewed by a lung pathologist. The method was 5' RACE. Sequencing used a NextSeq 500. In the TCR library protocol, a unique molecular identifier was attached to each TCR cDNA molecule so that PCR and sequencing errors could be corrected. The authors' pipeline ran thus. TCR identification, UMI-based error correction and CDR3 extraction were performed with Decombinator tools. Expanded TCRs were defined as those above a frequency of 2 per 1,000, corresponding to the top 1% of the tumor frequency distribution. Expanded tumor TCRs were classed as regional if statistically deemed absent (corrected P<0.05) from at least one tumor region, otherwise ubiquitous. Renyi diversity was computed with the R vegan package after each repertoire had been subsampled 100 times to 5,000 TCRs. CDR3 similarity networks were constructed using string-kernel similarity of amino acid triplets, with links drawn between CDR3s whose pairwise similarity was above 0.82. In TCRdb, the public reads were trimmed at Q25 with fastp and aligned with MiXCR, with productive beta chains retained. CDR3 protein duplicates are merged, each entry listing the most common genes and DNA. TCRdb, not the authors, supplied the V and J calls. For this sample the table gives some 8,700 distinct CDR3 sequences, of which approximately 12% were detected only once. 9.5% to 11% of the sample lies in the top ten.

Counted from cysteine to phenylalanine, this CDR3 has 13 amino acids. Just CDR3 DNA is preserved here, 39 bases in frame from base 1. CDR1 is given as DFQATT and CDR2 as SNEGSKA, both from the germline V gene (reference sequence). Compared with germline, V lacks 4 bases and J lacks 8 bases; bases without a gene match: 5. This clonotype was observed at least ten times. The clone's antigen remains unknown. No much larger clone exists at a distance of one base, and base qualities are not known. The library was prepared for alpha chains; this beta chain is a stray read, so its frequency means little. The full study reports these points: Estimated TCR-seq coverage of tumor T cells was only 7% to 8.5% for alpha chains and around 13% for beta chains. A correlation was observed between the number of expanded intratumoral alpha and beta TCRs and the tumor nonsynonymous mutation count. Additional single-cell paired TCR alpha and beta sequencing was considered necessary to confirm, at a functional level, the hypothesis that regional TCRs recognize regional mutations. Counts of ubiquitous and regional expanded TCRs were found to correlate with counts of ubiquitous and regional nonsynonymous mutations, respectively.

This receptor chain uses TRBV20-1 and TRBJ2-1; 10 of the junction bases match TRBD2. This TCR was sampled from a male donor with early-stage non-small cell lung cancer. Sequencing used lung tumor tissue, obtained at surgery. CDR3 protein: CSATSGRADEQFF. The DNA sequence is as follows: TGCAGTGCTACTAGCGGGAGAGCGGATGAGCAGTTCTTC.